This note documents a single T cell receptor (beta chain) sequence. Its antigen remains unknown. As every portion of the isolated RNA was reverse transcribed, the sequencing read expressed TCRB transcripts. The assay was immunoSEQ multiplex PCR, and TCRdb's table has in-frame clones only and misses some. The sample yields roughly 700,000 clones, around an eighth seen once. This CDR3 comprises 15 residues. V was pared by 0 bases and J by 7 bases, with 13 bases between. Per germline, CDR1 SNHLY and CDR2 FYNNEI. This sample is part of a study of beta chain features in type 1 diabetes. Study findings and constraints: PCR might favor shorter templates, equally in patients and controls. Significant though moderate, a shortening of TCRB CDR3s appeared in all four CD4+ subsets of Type 1 diabetes patients.

The sequenced sample was naive CD4+ T cells from blood. The rearrangement joins TRBV2 to TRBJ2-1; tentatively, D is TRBD1 (7 bases). The receptor comes from a man aged 18 to 35 with type 1 diabetes. CDR3 loop: CASSEAPAGGNEQFF. The CDR3 DNA reads TGTGCCAGCAGTGAAGCTCCGGCAGGGGGGAATGAGCAGTTCTTC.